The 19 T cell receptor beta chains in this list originate from one sample, sequenced in a study of T-cell memory formation after mild COVID-19. MiXCR, run by TCRdb on the 5' RACE reads, gives a single entry per CDR3 protein. The data contain approximately 400,000 distinct CDR3 sequences, about 20% of them singletons. Sequenced input: PBMCs or a T cell subset sorted from them (not recorded which). Source of these receptors: a man between 18 and 35 years old who had mild COVID-19 (a few samples of this study predate the infection). Cell type and time point are not known.

This clonotype occurred many times. This chain connects TRBV5-1 to TRBJ2-5; D is tentatively TRBD1 or TRBD2 (5 bases each). Germline V gene sequence: CDR1 SGHRS, CDR2 YFSETQ. The ends were cut back, 4 bases at V and 0 bases at J, with 13 bases in the middle. CDR3 length: 15 amino acids. CDR3 nucleotide sequence: TGCGCCAGCAGCCTGGGGGAGCCGTACCAAGAGACCCAGTACTTC. It encodes CASSLGEPYQETQYF.

The chain has TRBV6-2 or TRBV6-3 and TRBJ1-2; D perhaps matches TRBD1 (5 bases). The CDR3 runs 14 residues. Germline values: CDR1 MNHEY, CDR2 SVGEGT. With 2 bases removed from V and 7 bases from J, the gap between germline ends came to 14 bases. The CDR3 region is CASSYSSRGRGYTF. CDR3 nucleotide sequence: TGTGCCAGCAGTTACAGCTCCCGGGGACGTGGCTACACCTTC.

This clonotype was counted a few times. The rearrangement links TRBV7-2 to TRBJ2-7; maybe TRBD2 (5 bases). This CDR3 comprises 13 residues. The ends were cut back, 5 bases at V and 5 bases at J, with 13 bases in the middle. CDR1 is SGHTA, CDR2 FQGNSA, per germline. CDR3 sequence: CASSIRVGNEQYV. The DNA for the CDR3 is TGTGCCAGCAGCATAAGGGTCGGGAACGAGCAGTACGTC.

The chain has TRBV12-3 or TRBV12-4 and TRBJ2-3; D call uncertain. The V and J ends lost 8 bases and 1 base respectively, with 13 bases between them. The CDR3 contains 14 residues. CDR3 protein: CASAESAGTDTQYF. The CDR3, as DNA: TGTGCCAGCGCCGAATCCGCGGGCACAGATACGCAGTATTTT.

The V call is TRBV12-3 or TRBV12-4, the J call TRBJ2-5; weak D call: TRBD1 (6 bases). CDR3 size: 16 residues. Deletions cut 6 bases from V and 0 bases from J, with 17 bases between. CDR3 protein: CASRAPGHPYQETQYF. Written as DNA, the CDR3 is TGTGCCAGCAGAGCTCCGGGACACCCGTACCAAGAGACCCAGTACTTC.

This clonotype was seen at least ten times. The chain joins TRBV18 to TRBJ2-1; D is perhaps TRBD2 (6 bases). Germline CDR1 is KGHSH and CDR2 is LQKENI. This CDR3 spans 14 amino acids. Deletions cut 8 bases from V and 4 bases from J, with 15 bases between. CDR3 DNA: TGTGCCAGCAGCCCGCCGGAGGGGTACAATGAGCAGTTCTTC. This gives the protein CASSPPEGYNEQFF.

The V and J genes are TRBV9 and TRBJ2-2; TRBD2 matches 11 bases. The CDR3 loop spans 17 amino acids. CDR1 is SGDLS, CDR2 YYNGEE, per germline. V shed 0 bases, J shed 4 bases, and the junction held 5 bases outside the gene matches. CDR3 region: CASSVVSSGGTTGELFF. The CDR3 DNA is TGTGCCAGCAGCGTAGTTTCTAGCGGGGGGACCACCGGGGAGCTGTTTTTT. The complete variable domain, with remaining parts taken from reference TRBV9 and TRBJ2-2, reads DSGVTQTPKHLITATGQRVTLRCSPRSGDLSVYWYQQSLDQGLQFLIQYYNGEERAKGNILERFSAQQFPDLHSELNLSSLELGDSALYFCASSVVSSGGTTGELFFGEGSRLTVL.

This clonotype was seen only a few times. The chain links TRBV5-1 to TRBJ2-2; possible D gene TRBD1, 6 bases. This CDR3 has 17 amino acids. V lost 3 bases and J lost 1, with 16 bases in between. Germline V gene data show CDR1 as SGHRS and CDR2 as YFSETQ. CDR3 in amino acids: CASSSFSGAWNTGELFF. The DNA of the CDR3 is TGCGCCAGCAGCTCTTTCTCAGGGGCCTGGAACACCGGGGAGCTGTTTTTT.

This clonotype was found many times. The chain links TRBV7-2 to TRBJ2-7; no clear D gene. The CDR3 length is 12 residues. V lost 4 bases and J 4 bases, leaving 8 bases between the germline ends. Germline CDR1 and CDR2: SGHTA and FQGNSA. The CDR3 is CASSSVPYEQYF. As DNA, the CDR3 is TGTGCCAGCAGCTCGGTCCCGTACGAGCAGTACTTC.

This chain connects TRBV7-9 to TRBJ2-2; D is unresolved. The V and J ends lost 1 base and 1 base respectively, with 7 bases between them. CDR3 length: 15 residues. CDR1 and CDR2 from the germline V gene are SEHNR and FQNEAQ (reference sequence). The CDR3 DNA sequence: TGTGCCAGCAGCTTAGTCTCCGGGAACACCGGGGAGCTGTTTTTT. Residues: CASSLVSGNTGELFF.

This clonotype has a handful of counts. V is TRBV6-4 and J is TRBJ2-1; 13 bases line up with TRBD2. After removal of 2 bases from V and 6 bases from J, the junction contained 1 base not matched to a gene. Germline V gene data show CDR1 as MRHNA and CDR2 as SNTAGT. This CDR3 contains 15 residues. DNA for the CDR3: TGTGCCAGCAGTGACACTAGCGGGGGGGCCAATGAGCAGTTCTTC. It is translated as CASSDTSGGANEQFF.

The chain carries TRBV19 and TRBJ2-7, with a possible D match to TRBD2 (5 bases). CDR3 size: 15 residues. Trimming removed 1 base from V and 9 bases from J, with 19 bases in between. Per the germline V gene, CDR1 is LNHDA and CDR2 is SQIVND (reference sequence). The CDR3 DNA reads as TGTGCCAGTAGTATAGTGGCCGGGGTGAAAGGTGTGCAGTACTTC. Its protein is CASSIVAGVKGVQYF. Combining the CDR3 with reference TRBV19 and TRBJ2-7 gives the whole variable domain DGGITQSPKYLFRKEGQNVTLSCEQNLNHDAMYWYRQDPGQGLRLIYYSQIVNDFQKGDIAEGYSVSREKKESFPLTVTSAQKNPTAFYLCASSIVAGVKGVQYFGPGTRLTVT.

The chain is built from TRBV5-1 and TRBJ2-7; D remains ambiguous. CDR1 and CDR2 (germline): SGHRS, YFSETQ. V was cut by 9 bases and J by 7 bases, with 17 bases left in between. The CDR3 spans 12 residues. CDR3 sequence: CANLTTWQEQYV. The CDR3 DNA follows: TGCGCCAATCTAACCACGTGGCAGGAGCAGTACGTC.

This clonotype was seen only a few times. The rearrangement links TRBV7-2 to TRBJ1-1; 9 bases align to TRBD1. With V trimmed by 5 bases and J by 3 bases, 4 bases remained unmatched. CDR3 length: 14 amino acids. Germline loops: CDR1 SGHTA, CDR2 FQGNSA. CDR3 residues: CASSPRTGDTEAFF. CDR3 coding DNA: TGTGCCAGCAGCCCTCGGACAGGGGACACTGAAGCTTTCTTT. The whole variable domain, remainder taken from reference TRBV7-2 and TRBJ1-1, is GAGVSQSPSNKVTEKGKDVELRCDPISGHTALYWYRQSLGQGLEFLIYFQGNSAPDKSGLPSDRFSAERTGGSVSTLTIQRTQQEDSAVYLCASSPRTGDTEAFFGQGTRLTVV.

This clonotype was detected only a few times. The chain recombines TRBV7-9 with TRBJ2-5; TRBD1 aligns across 9 bases. Germline V gene data show CDR1 as SEHNR and CDR2 as FQNEAQ (reference sequence). This CDR3 region has 14 residues. V trimming: 6 bases; J trimming: 5 bases; junction bases outside the gene matches: 7. CDR3 in DNA: TGTGCCAGCAGAGACACAGGGGGCGTCGAGACCCAGTACTTC. Translation gives CASRDTGGVETQYF.

This clonotype was found a few times. The chain uses TRBV29-1 and TRBJ1-1, with D perhaps TRBD1 (6 bases). V was cut by 7 bases and J by 2 bases, with 23 bases left in between. Germline CDR1 is SQVTM and CDR2 is ANQGSEA. The CDR3 covers 16 residues. The CDR3 DNA reads TGCAGCGCGACGAGGTGGGGGCTGTCGGGAAACACTGAAGCTTTCTTT. This sequence encodes CSATRWGLSGNTEAFF.

The chain links TRBV6-1 to TRBJ1-4; TRBD1 agrees at 7 bases. Germline CDR1 and CDR2: MNHNS and SASEGT. V shed 8 bases, J shed 5 bases, and the junction held 5 bases outside the gene matches. The CDR3 has 13 residues. CDR3 DNA: TGTGCCAGCCTGGGACAGCAGAATGAAAAACTGTTTTTT. This encodes CASLGQQNEKLFF.

This clonotype was seen repeatedly, ten times or more. The rearrangement joins TRBV5-1 to TRBJ2-1; D call uncertain. Trimming took off 5 bases at V and 7 bases at J, with 13 bases between the two ends. Germline V gene data show CDR1 as SGHRS and CDR2 as YFSETQ. This CDR3 spans 13 amino acids. The CDR3 DNA sequence: TGCGCCAGCAGTGAGCCTATCGGAAATGAGCAGTTCTTC. It specifies CASSEPIGNEQFF.

The V call is TRBV5-1, the J call TRBJ2-1; 7 nucleotides line up with TRBD2. V dropped 2 bases and J dropped 2; count of bases not matched to a gene: 4. This CDR3 is 15 amino acids long. Germline V gene sequence: CDR1 SGHRS, CDR2 YFSETQ. The CDR3 sequence: CASSFNRGAYNEQFF. CDR3 DNA: TGCGCCAGCAGCTTTAACCGGGGGGCCTACAATGAGCAGTTCTTC. Based on the CDR3 plus reference TRBV5-1 and TRBJ2-1, the full variable domain is KAGVTQTPRYLIKTRGQQVTLSCSPISGHRSVSWYQQTPGQGLQFLFEYFSETQRNKGNFPGRFSGRQFSNSRSEMNVSTLELGDSALYLCASSFNRGAYNEQFFGPGTRLTVL.